This TCR beta chain comes out of a study of OX40 agonist ivuxolimab in advanced cancers. Sequenced by immunoSEQ multiplex PCR; TCRdb stores in-frame clones only, minus some. The table lists 52,000 or so clones, 83% of them singletons. CDR3 length: 13 residues. Germline CDR1 reads SGHTA; CDR2 reads FQGTGA. V was shortened by 6 bases and J by 5 bases, with 14 bases between the two germline ends. The chain is built from TRBV7-3 and TRBJ2-7; unclear D gene. The sequencing used CD4+ or CD8+ T cells sorted from blood, collected in a trial of the OX40 agonist ivuxolimab. This receptor was identified in an adult with an advanced solid tumor such as melanoma, head and neck, liver or kidney cancer. CDR3 loop: CASSSASRDEQYF. The CDR3 DNA reads TGTGCCAGCAGTTCAGCGTCTAGGGACGAGCAGTACTTC. The variable domain in full, completed from reference TRBV7-3 and TRBJ2-7, reads GAGVSQTPSNKVTEKGKYVELRCDPISGHTALYWYRQSLGQGPEFLIYFQGTGAADDSGLPNDRFFAVRPEGSVSTLKIQRTERGDSAVYLCASSSASRDEQYFGPGTRLTVT.